One sample yielded the 24 T cell receptor beta chains listed below, sequenced in a study of persistence of HIV-infected CD4 T cells. Sequencing used immunoSEQ version 4 in survey mode. This table comes from immunoSEQ multiplex PCR, and its TCRdb copy is limited to in-frame clones, with some not included. The table lists 13,000 or so clones, approximately 68% of them singletons, with 6.5% to 8.5% in the top ten. Overlapping HIV-1 Gag 15-mer peptides at 0.8 to 1 ug per peptide per mL were used. CD4+ T cells upregulating both CD40 ligand and CD69 were sorted as responding cells. Antigen specificity for these receptors is unknown. The source material was CD4+ T cells sorted from PBMCs after roughly 19-hour stimulation, sampled from a patient who received antiretroviral therapy. The receptors were gathered from an adult man with HIV who was CMV-seropositive.

The rearrangement links TRBV15 to TRBJ2-4; 7 bases map to TRBD1. Germline V gene sequence: CDR1 LNHNV, CDR2 YYDKDF (reference sequence). The V segment lost 0 bases and the J segment 10 bases; nucleotides outside the gene matches: 3. This CDR3 has 13 amino acids. Here the CDR3 reads CATSRDKQGIQYF. CDR3 DNA: TGTGCCACCAGCAGAGATAAACAGGGGATTCAGTACTTC.

This clone occurred a few times. CDR3 region: CASSLGGGARDTQYF. The DNA of the CDR3 is TGTGCCAGCAGCTTAGGTGGGGGGGCCAGGGATACGCAGTATTTT. The genes are TRBV7-8 and TRBJ2-3; the D gene is possibly TRBD2 (7 bases). CDR1 is SGHVS and CDR2 is FQNEAQ in the germline V gene. CDR3 size: 15 residues. Trimming pared 1 base from V and 6 bases from J, leaving 14 bases between.

The chain carries TRBV10-3 and TRBJ1-1; 7 bases line up with TRBD1. CDR1 and CDR2 from the germline V gene are ENHRY and SYGVKD. Trimming took 7 bases from V and 1 from J; bases not matched to a gene: 6. The CDR3 is 14 residues long. The CDR3 protein is CAITPRGENTEAFF. CDR3 DNA: TGTGCCATCACCCCCAGGGGGGAGAACACTGAAGCTTTCTTT.

V gene TRBV2 combines with J gene TRBJ2-7, with D uncertain. The CDR3 is 14 residues long. Germline CDR1 is SNHLY and CDR2 is FYNNEI. Trimming removed 6 bases from V and 5 bases from J, with 17 bases in between. The CDR3 coding sequence is TGTGCCAGCAGATTAATGGGTCGGAGTAACGAGCAGTACTTC. It specifies CASRLMGRSNEQYF.

The genes are TRBV4-3 and TRBJ1-4; a weak D match, TRBD1 (5 bases). Trimming shortened V by 4 bases and J by 5 bases, and 8 bases separated the two germline ends. This CDR3 is 13 amino acids long. Looked up from germline, CDR1 is LGHNA and CDR2 is YSLEER. The CDR3 spells CASSRNRNEKLFF. CDR3 nucleotide sequence: TGCGCCAGCAGCCGCAACAGGAATGAAAAACTGTTTTTT.

This clone was seen once. The chain has TRBV5-4 and TRBJ2-1; TRBD1 is a possible D gene (6 bases). CDR1 is SGHNT and CDR2 is YYREEE in the germline V gene (reference sequence). The CDR3 contains 17 residues. V lost 0 bases, J lost 1 base, and 14 bases lay in between. CDR3 in amino acids: CASSLAIQGPSYNEQFF. The CDR3 DNA reads as TGTGCCAGCAGCTTGGCGATACAGGGCCCTTCCTACAATGAGCAGTTCTTC.

CDR3 sequence: CASSPREGLAGELFF. The CDR3 DNA sequence: TGTGCCAGTAGTCCCCGGGAGGGCCTCGCCGGGGAGCTGTTTTTT. The chain uses TRBV19 and TRBJ2-2; 8 nucleotides line up with TRBD2. J was trimmed by 6 bases and V by 5 bases; bases with no gene match: 8. The V gene's germline CDR1 is LNHDA and CDR2 SQIVND (reference sequence). This CDR3 region has 15 residues.

This clone showed up just a few times. The chain has TRBV5-1 and TRBJ1-1, with 10 bases aligning to TRBD1. CDR1 and CDR2 from the germline V gene are SGHRS and YFSETQ. V was clipped by 4 bases and J by 1 base; unmatched bases: 7. The CDR3 extends over 16 amino acids. CDR3 sequence reads: CASSVTTGGRNTEAFF. CDR3 nucleotide sequence: TGCGCCAGCAGCGTAACGACAGGGGGCAGGAACACTGAAGCTTTCTTT.

In this sample, this clone turned up a few times. V and J are TRBV6-5 and TRBJ2-3; TRBD1 agrees at 10 bases. Germline values: CDR1 MNHEY, CDR2 SVGAGI. With V trimmed by 5 bases and J by 3 bases, 5 bases remained unmatched. CDR3 length equals 15 residues. This CDR3 is CASSRRTGGTDTQYF. CDR3 DNA: TGTGCCAGCAGTAGAAGGACAGGGGGGACAGATACGCAGTATTTT.

This chain uses TRBV19 with TRBJ2-6; D is undetermined. V lost 7 bases to trimming and J lost 2 bases, with 12 bases between them. The CDR3 runs to 15 residues. CDR1 is LNHDA and CDR2 is SQIVND in the germline V gene (reference sequence). This CDR3 reads CASTYGRTGANVLTF. CDR3 in DNA: TGTGCCAGTACCTACGGACGGACTGGGGCCAACGTCCTGACTTTC.

The genes are TRBV30 and TRBJ2-3, with no clear D. The CDR3 sequence is 13 residues long. V was shortened by 0 bases and J by 3 bases, with 7 bases between the two germline ends. CDR1 and CDR2 (germline): GTSNPN, SVGIG (reference sequence). CDR3 in DNA: TGTGCCTGGAGTGTGAAGGGTACAGATACGCAGTATTTT. This sequence encodes CAWSVKGTDTQYF.

This clone was recorded only once. The gene calls are TRBV6-5 and TRBJ2-7; D is unclear. Germline CDR1 is MNHEY and CDR2 is SVGAGI. This CDR3 is 15 amino acids long. Trimming left V 0 bases short and J 3 bases short, with 12 bases between. DNA for the CDR3: TGTGCCAGCAGTTACTCCCGGGCCGCCAACTACGAGCAGTACTTC. It specifies CASSYSRAANYEQYF.

The chain uses TRBV30 and TRBJ1-1; D gene uncertain. CDR3 size: 13 residues. Germline V gene data show CDR1 as GTSNPN and CDR2 as SVGIG (reference sequence). The V end was cut by 1 base, the J end by 4 bases, with 10 bases between. The CDR3: CAWSDQIGTEAFF. The CDR3, as DNA: TGTGCCTGGAGTGATCAGATTGGCACTGAAGCTTTCTTT.

The chain recombines TRBV18 with TRBJ2-7; tentative D call: TRBD2 (5 bases). The V gene lost 3 bases and the J gene lost 2 bases, with 8 bases spanning the gap. CDR3 length: 13 amino acids. Looked up from germline, CDR1 is KGHSH and CDR2 is LQKENI. CDR3 coding DNA: TGTGCCAGCTCACCCCAGAGGGCCTACGAGCAGTACTTC. Translation gives CASSPQRAYEQYF.

About this clone itself: The same CDR3 arises from other DNA sequences in this sample as well. This chain uses TRBV5-1 with TRBJ1-5; D remains ambiguous. Between the trimmed V and J ends, which lost 0 bases and 5 bases, there was a span of 6 bases. CDR3 length: 13 amino acids. Per the germline V gene, CDR1 is SGHRS and CDR2 is YFSETQ. This chain's CDR3 is CASSLGRDQPQHF. The DNA of the CDR3 is TGCGCCAGCAGCTTGGGACGGGATCAGCCCCAGCATTTT.

The chain is built from TRBV2 and TRBJ1-2; tentatively, D is TRBD1 (6 bases). The germline V and J ends were trimmed by 4 bases and 9 bases, with 12 bases remaining between them. Germline-derived CDR1 and CDR2 are SNHLY and FYNNEI. CDR3 length: 12 residues. Here the CDR3 reads CASSAGEASYTF. For the CDR3, the DNA is TGTGCCAGCAGTGCAGGGGAGGCAAGCTACACCTTC. Combining the CDR3 with reference TRBV2 and TRBJ1-2 gives the whole variable domain EPEVTQTPSHQVTQMGQEVILRCVPISNHLYFYWYRQILGQKVEFLVSFYNNEISEKSEIFDDQFSVERPDGSNFTLKIRSTKLEDSAMYFCASSAGEASYTFGSGTRLTVV.

This clone was seen only a few times. The chain uses TRBV7-3 and TRBJ2-1; 12 bases map to TRBD2. The V gene's germline CDR1 is SGHTA and CDR2 FQGTGA. The V gene end was trimmed by 3 bases and the J gene end by 6 bases; junction bases not matched to a gene: 3. This CDR3 has 15 residues. CDR3 sequence reads: CASSLTSGSFNEQFF. The CDR3 nucleotides read TGTGCCAGCAGCTTGACTAGCGGGAGTTTCAATGAGCAGTTCTTC.

This clone was counted only a few times. CDR3 sequence reads: CASSPTTGTWNTEAFF. As DNA, the CDR3 is TGTGCCAGCTCACCAACGACAGGAACATGGAACACTGAAGCTTTCTTT. The chain combines TRBV18 with TRBJ1-1; a weak D match, TRBD1 (6 bases). V was cut by 2 bases and J by 1 base, with 14 bases left in between. This CDR3 contains 16 residues. Germline V gene lookup returns CDR1 KGHSH and CDR2 LQKENI.

The chain employs TRBV6-5 and TRBJ1-1; D not certain. Trimming stripped 0 bases from V and 4 bases from J, with 9 bases between. The CDR3 is made up of 14 amino acids. Germline CDR1 MNHEY, CDR2 SVGAGI. Here the CDR3 reads CASSYSWRLTEAFF. The DNA of the CDR3 is TGTGCCAGCAGTTACTCGTGGAGGCTCACTGAAGCTTTCTTT.

This chain joins TRBV28 and TRBJ1-4; a possible D gene is TRBD1 (6 bases). CDR3 length equals 14 residues. Germline V gene data show CDR1 as MDHEN and CDR2 as SYDVKM. Deletions cut 8 bases from V and 8 bases from J, with 18 bases between. The CDR3: CASGVWGLQEKLFF. DNA of the CDR3: TGTGCCAGCGGGGTGTGGGGGCTGCAAGAAAAACTGTTTTTT.

The genes are TRBV21-1 and TRBJ1-5. TRBV21-1 constitutes a pseudogene. This CDR3 comprises 16 residues. CDR3 coding DNA: TGTGCCAGCCAACGGTCCTGGGGGGCCCGGGGTCAGCCCCAGCATTTT. This gives the protein CASQRSWGARGQPQHF.

The rearrangement uses TRBV4-3 and TRBJ1-4, with D unclear. The CDR3 extends over 15 amino acids. Trimming stripped 0 bases from V and 0 bases from J, with 5 bases between. Per germline, CDR1 LGHNA and CDR2 YSLEER. In DNA form, the CDR3 reads TGCGCCAGCAGCCAAGATCAAGCAACTAATGAAAAACTGTTTTTT. It specifies CASSQDQATNEKLFF.

Details on this clone: Other DNA sequences from this sample encode an identical CDR3 as well. The chain recombines TRBV18 with TRBJ1-5; TRBD1 might be the D (5 bases). The CDR3 is 15 residues long. The germline V gene encodes CDR1 KGHSH and CDR2 LQKENI. V lost 3 bases, J lost 0 bases, and 9 bases lay in between. The CDR3 nucleotides read TGTGCCAGCTCACCGGGGGGGAATAGCAATCAGCCCCAGCATTTT. Its protein product is CASSPGGNSNQPQHF.

The gene calls are TRBV19 and TRBJ2-2; no clear D. Per germline, CDR1 LNHDA and CDR2 SQIVND (reference sequence). The length of the CDR3 is 16 residues. V was cut by 1 base and J by 0 bases, with 9 bases left in between. CDR3 sequence (DNA): TGTGCCAGTAGTATAGGCAGTCGCACGAACACCGGGGAGCTGTTTTTT. Amino acids: CASSIGSRTNTGELFF.